These T cell receptor beta chains were read from a single sample in a study of T cell repertoires in cytomegalovirus infection. TCRdb independently ran MiXCR on the reads; one entry per CDR3 protein. The table has a few hundred thousand distinct CDR3 sequences, around 18% seen once. What was sequenced was PBMCs. The receptors originated from a human donor in good health (CMV status not recorded). Some clones in this sample may be carry-over from other donors' samples. The CDR3 runs from the conserved cysteine through the conserved F or W. Each record gives: CDR3 protein, CDR3 DNA, clone size, D gene, J gene, V gene. D genes are given only for firm matches. Size is stated for part of the rows, as once, few or many counts, or as a class when the clone is expanded.

CDR3 protein: CASSGSQGAGGYTF
CDR3 DNA: TGTGCCAGCAGCGGGTCCCAGGGGGCGGGAGGCTACACCTTC
clone size: few
D gene: TRBD1
J gene: TRBJ1-2
V gene: TRBV12-3/TRBV12-4

CDR3 protein: CASSLSQRGGLTDTQYF
CDR3 DNA: TGTGCCAGCAGCTTATCCCAGCGGGGGGGCCTCACAGATACGCAGTATTTT
clone size: many
D gene: TRBD2
J gene: TRBJ2-3
V gene: TRBV7-6

CDR3 protein: CASSPTADRVLGAFF
CDR3 DNA: TGTGCCAGCAGCCCAACCGCAGACAGGGTTCTCGGGGCTTTCTTT
clone size: few
D gene: TRBD1
J gene: TRBJ1-1
V gene: TRBV7-9

CDR3 protein: CASSKGQEQPQHF
CDR3 DNA: TGTGCCAGCAGTAAAGGACAGGAACAGCCCCAGCATTTT
clone size: many
D gene: TRBD1
J gene: TRBJ1-5
V gene: TRBV12-3/TRBV12-4

CDR3 protein: CASSLNSRGAYSPLHF
CDR3 DNA: TGTGCCAGCAGCTTAAATTCGAGGGGGGCGTATTCACCCCTCCACTTT
clone size: many
D gene: NA
J gene: TRBJ1-6
V gene: TRBV7-2

CDR3 protein: CASSLVGGGTEAFF
CDR3 DNA: TGTGCCAGCAGCTTAGTAGGGGGCGGCACTGAAGCTTTCTTT
clone size: many
D gene: TRBD1
J gene: TRBJ1-1
V gene: TRBV5-1

CDR3 protein: CASSTGGGTQYF
CDR3 DNA: TGTGCCAGCAGCACCGGGGGGGGGACCCAGTACTTC
clone size: many
D gene: TRBD2
J gene: TRBJ2-5
V gene: TRBV7-6

CDR3 protein: CASSLLSTANTEAFF
CDR3 DNA: TGTGCCAGCAGCCTATTATCGACAGCCAACACTGAAGCTTTCTTT
clone size: NA
D gene: NA
J gene: TRBJ1-1
V gene: TRBV7-8

CDR3 protein: CASSRSITGGQFF
CDR3 DNA: TGTGCCAGCAGCCGAAGCATAACAGGCGGGCAGTTCTTC
clone size: NA
D gene: NA
J gene: TRBJ2-1
V gene: TRBV6-5

CDR3 protein: CASRTQTDYGYTF
CDR3 DNA: TGTGCCAGCAGGACACAGACTGACTATGGCTACACCTTC
clone size: once
D gene: NA
J gene: TRBJ1-2
V gene: TRBV6-5

CDR3 protein: CASRPEGLARETQYF
CDR3 DNA: TGTGCCAGCCGACCTGAGGGACTCGCTAGGGAGACCCAGTACTTC
clone size: many
D gene: NA
J gene: TRBJ2-5
V gene: TRBV7-2

CDR3 protein: CASSGLHQPQHF
CDR3 DNA: TGTGCCAGCAGTGGACTACATCAGCCCCAGCATTTT
clone size: few
D gene: NA
J gene: TRBJ1-5
V gene: TRBV2

CDR3 protein: CASSLVRQKSEAFF
CDR3 DNA: TGTGCCAGCAGCTTAGTAAGACAGAAATCTGAAGCTTTCTTT
clone size: many
D gene: NA
J gene: TRBJ1-1
V gene: TRBV11-2

CDR3 protein: CASSDPQLFGPAGYEQYF
CDR3 DNA: TGTGCCAGCAGTGACCCCCAACTTTTCGGCCCCGCGGGCTACGAGCAGTACTTC
clone size: many
D gene: NA
J gene: TRBJ2-7
V gene: TRBV6-1

CDR3 protein: CASSLGLWKPGGISNEKLFF
CDR3 DNA: TGTGCCAGCAGCTTAGGACTTTGGAAGCCAGGGGGTATATCGAATGAAAAACTGTTTTTT
clone size: many
D gene: TRBD1
J gene: TRBJ1-4
V gene: TRBV7-8

CDR3 protein: CSARGPSGSSGNEQFF
CDR3 DNA: TGCAGTGCTAGAGGTCCGAGCGGGAGTTCGGGCAATGAGCAGTTCTTC
clone size: few
D gene: TRBD2
J gene: TRBJ2-1
V gene: TRBV20-1

CDR3 protein: CASSYLAGPDTQYF
CDR3 DNA: TGTGCCAGCAGCTACCTAGCGGGGCCCGATACGCAGTATTTT
clone size: many
D gene: TRBD2
J gene: TRBJ2-3
V gene: TRBV7-8

CDR3 protein: CSVGFYYNEQFF
CDR3 DNA: TGCAGCGTGGGGTTTTACTACAATGAGCAGTTCTTC
clone size: NA
D gene: NA
J gene: TRBJ2-1
V gene: TRBV29-1

CDR3 protein: CASSQEEARGKALDEKLFF
CDR3 DNA: TGTGCCAGCAGCCAAGAAGAAGCCCGGGGAAAGGCTCTTGATGAAAAACTGTTTTTT
clone size: NA
D gene: NA
J gene: TRBJ1-4
V gene: TRBV14

CDR3 protein: CASSQDQTGTGGVGDYGYTF
CDR3 DNA: TGCGCCAGCAGCCAAGACCAAACCGGGACAGGGGGCGTCGGGGACTATGGCTACACCTTC
clone size: few
D gene: TRBD1
J gene: TRBJ1-2
V gene: TRBV4-3

CDR3 protein: CASSDGRVSYEQYF
CDR3 DNA: TGTGCCAGCAGTGACGGACGGGTCTCCTACGAGCAGTACTTC
clone size: many
D gene: NA
J gene: TRBJ2-7
V gene: TRBV2

CDR3 protein: CASTPVASGNTIYF
CDR3 DNA: TGTGCCAGCACCCCCGTGGCCTCTGGAAACACCATATATTTT
clone size: many
D gene: NA
J gene: TRBJ1-3
V gene: TRBV11-2

CDR3 protein: CATSDSPARPYNEQFF
CDR3 DNA: TGTGCCACCAGTGATTCCCCTGCCAGGCCTTACAATGAGCAGTTCTTC
clone size: few
D gene: NA
J gene: TRBJ2-1
V gene: TRBV24-1

CDR3 protein: CASSPPGTRNTGELFF
CDR3 DNA: TGTGCCAGCAGCCCGCCCGGGACTAGAAACACCGGGGAGCTGTTTTTT
clone size: few
D gene: TRBD2
J gene: TRBJ2-2
V gene: TRBV7-9

CDR3 protein: CASSTSLDAKRAQYF
CDR3 DNA: TGTGCCAGCAGCACCTCCTTGGACGCCAAGAGAGCCCAGTACTTC
clone size: few
D gene: NA
J gene: TRBJ2-5
V gene: TRBV5-4

CDR3 protein: CASSYSRTLGEQYF
CDR3 DNA: TGTGCCAGCAGTTATTCCCGGACTCTGGGGGAGCAGTACTTC
clone size: NA
D gene: NA
J gene: TRBJ2-7
V gene: TRBV6-2/TRBV6-3

CDR3 protein: CASGHPREPQHF
CDR3 DNA: TGTGCCAGCGGTCACCCGCGAGAGCCCCAGCATTTT
clone size: few
D gene: NA
J gene: TRBJ1-5
V gene: TRBV6-5

CDR3 protein: CASSQDSAGGEQYF
CDR3 DNA: TGTGCCAGCAGCCAAGACTCGGCGGGGGGCGAGCAGTACTTC
clone size: NA
D gene: TRBD2
J gene: TRBJ2-7
V gene: TRBV3-1

CDR3 protein: CASSSSGSGANVLTF
CDR3 DNA: TGCGCCAGCAGCTCATCGGGCTCTGGGGCCAACGTCCTGACTTTC
clone size: few
D gene: NA
J gene: TRBJ2-6
V gene: TRBV5-1

CDR3 protein: CASSYSLDSYMNTEAFF
CDR3 DNA: TGTGCCAGCAGTTACTCCTTGGACTCCTACATGAACACTGAAGCTTTCTTT
clone size: NA
D gene: NA
J gene: TRBJ1-1
V gene: TRBV6-2/TRBV6-3

CDR3 protein: CSVMRQRTGELFF
CDR3 DNA: TGCAGCGTTATGAGACAGCGCACCGGGGAGCTGTTTTTT
clone size: few
D gene: NA
J gene: TRBJ2-2
V gene: TRBV29-1

CDR3 protein: CASSPLRGGFNEQFF
CDR3 DNA: TGTGCCAGCAGCCCCCTTCGGGGAGGTTTCAATGAGCAGTTCTTC
clone size: few
D gene: NA
J gene: TRBJ2-1
V gene: TRBV7-7

CDR3 protein: CATSRHENTEAFF
CDR3 DNA: TGTGCCACCAGCAGACACGAGAACACTGAAGCTTTCTTT
clone size: once
D gene: NA
J gene: TRBJ1-1
V gene: TRBV15

CDR3 protein: CASSLVAGNYNEQFF
CDR3 DNA: TGTGCCAGCAGCTTAGTGGCAGGGAATTACAATGAGCAGTTCTTC
clone size: many
D gene: NA
J gene: TRBJ2-1
V gene: TRBV7-9

CDR3 protein: CASTSGGEQYF
CDR3 DNA: TGTGCCAGCACCTCTGGGGGGGAGCAGTACTTC
clone size: NA
D gene: NA
J gene: TRBJ2-7
V gene: TRBV27

CDR3 protein: CASSPVLSGNTIYF
CDR3 DNA: TGTGCCAGCAGCCCCGTCCTCTCTGGAAACACCATATATTTT
clone size: many
D gene: NA
J gene: TRBJ1-3
V gene: TRBV7-9

CDR3 protein: CASSRGQGSQPQHF
CDR3 DNA: TGTGCCAGCAGCCGCGGCCAGGGCTCTCAGCCCCAGCATTTT
clone size: NA
D gene: NA
J gene: TRBJ1-5
V gene: TRBV6-6

CDR3 protein: CASYLGQVNEQFF
CDR3 DNA: TGTGCCAGCTACTTGGGACAGGTTAATGAGCAGTTCTTC
clone size: NA
D gene: TRBD1
J gene: TRBJ2-1
V gene: TRBV27

CDR3 protein: CAISTQTEQPQYF
CDR3 DNA: TGTGCCATCAGCACACAAACGGAGCAGCCCCAGTATTTT
clone size: once
D gene: NA
J gene: TRBJ2-3
V gene: TRBV10-3

CDR3 protein: CSARGLGEKLFF
CDR3 DNA: TGCAGTGCCCGGGGACTCGGTGAAAAACTGTTTTTT
clone size: NA
D gene: NA
J gene: TRBJ1-4
V gene: TRBV20-1

CDR3 protein: CASSPFTGGNTEAFF
CDR3 DNA: TGTGCCAGCAGCCCTTTTACAGGGGGGAACACTGAAGCTTTCTTT
clone size: few
D gene: TRBD1
J gene: TRBJ1-1
V gene: TRBV3-1

CDR3 protein: CASSQEIGGSIAWGQETQYF
CDR3 DNA: TGCGCCAGCAGCCAAGAAATCGGGGGGAGTATCGCATGGGGTCAAGAGACCCAGTACTTC
clone size: NA
D gene: TRBD2
J gene: TRBJ2-5
V gene: TRBV4-3

CDR3 protein: CASGQGTDYSNQPQHF
CDR3 DNA: TGTGCCAGTGGCCAAGGGACAGATTATAGCAATCAGCCCCAGCATTTT
clone size: many
D gene: TRBD1
J gene: TRBJ1-5
V gene: TRBV19

CDR3 protein: CASSLGQGGDTQYF
CDR3 DNA: TGTGCCAGCAGTCTCGGACAGGGGGGAGATACGCAGTATTTT
clone size: NA
D gene: TRBD1
J gene: TRBJ2-3
V gene: TRBV28

CDR3 protein: CSAPGTGFREQFF
CDR3 DNA: TGCAGCGCCCCCGGGACAGGGTTCCGTGAGCAGTTCTTC
clone size: NA
D gene: TRBD1
J gene: TRBJ2-1
V gene: TRBV29-1

CDR3 protein: CASSSDRSTDTQYF
CDR3 DNA: TGTGCCAGCAGCTCGGACAGGAGCACAGATACGCAGTATTTT
clone size: many
D gene: TRBD1
J gene: TRBJ2-3
V gene: TRBV7-9